What follows are 29 T cell receptor beta chains derived from one specimen sequenced in a study of cytomegalovirus exposure and HLA in healthy donors. Sequenced by immunoSEQ multiplex PCR; TCRdb stores in-frame clones only, minus some. The sample contains hundreds of thousands of clones, about 90% of which appear only once. The sequenced material came from PBMCs. Source of these receptors: a man aged 18 to 29 in good health and CMV-seropositive.

The chain couples TRBV5-1 to TRBJ2-7; TRBD1 aligns across 8 bases. Germline trimming cut 4 bases from V and 2 bases from J; bases unmatched to any gene: 8. Germline CDR1 SGHRS, CDR2 YFSETQ. CDR3 length: 15 amino acids. CDR3: CASSSSTGGPYEQYF. The CDR3 nucleotides are TGCGCCAGCAGCAGCAGCACAGGGGGTCCCTACGAGCAGTACTTC.

V and J are TRBV25-1 and TRBJ2-6; D remains unclear. CDR1 is MGHDK and CDR2 is SYGVNS in the germline V gene. V shed 5 bases and J shed 4 bases, with 3 bases lying between them. The CDR3 runs to 12 residues. The CDR3 bases are TGTGCCAGCAGTCCCGGGGCCAACGTCCTGACTTTC. Translating it yields CASSPGANVLTF.

A few counts support this clone. The rearrangement links TRBV11-3 to TRBJ2-2; no clear D. The germline gives CDR1 SGHNT, CDR2 YENEEA. Trimming took off 2 bases at V and 3 bases at J, with 4 bases between the two ends. This CDR3 has 13 amino acids. The CDR3: CASSLFDTGELFF. The CDR3 DNA reads as TGTGCCAGCAGCTTATTCGACACCGGGGAGCTGTTTTTT.

V and J are TRBV6-6 and TRBJ1-5; the match to TRBD1 covers 7 bases. V lost 5 bases, J lost 6 bases, and 4 bases stayed unmatched. Germline CDR1 reads MNHNY; CDR2 reads SVGAGI (reference sequence). The CDR3 sequence is 13 residues long. CDR3 bases: TGTGCCAGCAGTACAGGGGATTTTCAGCCCCAGCATTTT. Protein sequence: CASSTGDFQPQHF.

This clone was recorded once. This sequence joins TRBV11-3 and TRBJ2-2; a possible D gene is TRBD1 (5 bases). CDR1 and CDR2 (germline): SGHNT, YENEEA. This CDR3 spans 13 amino acids. The V and J ends lost 2 bases and 10 bases respectively, with 11 bases between them. The CDR3 protein is CASSLTQGAELFF. As DNA, the CDR3 is TGTGCCAGCAGCTTAACGCAGGGCGCGGAGCTGTTTTTT.

V is TRBV9 and J is TRBJ2-3, with 10 bases matching TRBD2. This CDR3 contains 17 residues. The junction had 5 bases not matched to a gene; V was cut back by 0 bases and J by 1 base. CDR1 and CDR2 (germline): SGDLS, YYNGEE. The CDR3, as DNA: TGTGCCAGCAGCGTAGCAAGCGGGAGGGTGGGCACAGATACGCAGTATTTT. The encoded protein is CASSVASGRVGTDTQYF.

A few counts support this clone. This chain uses TRBV21-1 with TRBJ2-1; no check of the table's D call, TRBD2, against the DNA was made. TRBV21-1 is a listed pseudogene. CDR3 length equals 10 residues. In nucleotides, the CDR3 is TGTGCCAGCAGCAAACTAGCGCAGTTCTTC. Translated: CASSKLAQFF.

The V call is TRBV5-1, the J call TRBJ2-3; 7 nucleotides match TRBD2. In germline, CDR1 is SGHRS, CDR2 YFSETQ. Trimming removed 4 bases from V and 2 bases from J; junction bases left unmatched: 13. CDR3 length: 17 residues. The CDR3 region has the DNA TGCGCCAGCAGCCTTATCCCCGGGACTACCCTCACAGATACGCAGTATTTT. Amino acid sequence: CASSLIPGTTLTDTQYF.

This chain uses TRBV27 with TRBJ2-1, with unresolved D. This CDR3 spans 13 amino acids. Trimming took 2 bases from V and 8 from J, leaving 10 bases between them. Looked up from germline, CDR1 is MNHEY and CDR2 is SMNVEV (reference sequence). The DNA of the CDR3 is TGTGCCAGCAGTTTAACGGCTAGATATGAGCAGTTCTTC. Protein: CASSLTARYEQFF.

This clone has only one observation. The rearrangement joins TRBV27 to TRBJ1-1, with D uncertain. Trimming left V 6 bases short and J 0 bases short, with 11 bases between. This CDR3 is 14 amino acids long. Germline V gene lookup returns CDR1 MNHEY and CDR2 SMNVEV (reference sequence). Written as DNA, the CDR3 is TGTGCCAGCAGGGAGAACCTAATGAACACTGAAGCTTTCTTT. Translation: CASRENLMNTEAFF.

V and J are TRBV6-1 and TRBJ2-7; TRBD2 matches 15 bases. This CDR3 spans 15 amino acids. V lost 6 bases to trimming and J lost 4 bases; unmatched junction nucleotides: 4. Per germline, CDR1 MNHNS and CDR2 SASEGT. The DNA of the CDR3 is TGTGCCAGCAGGGGACTAGCGGGGGGCATATACGAGCAGTACTTC. Translation gives CASRGLAGGIYEQYF.

The chain links TRBV19 to TRBJ2-1, with D perhaps TRBD2 (5 bases). Germline lookup yields CDR1 LNHDA and CDR2 SQIVND (reference sequence). This CDR3 has 14 residues. The V end lost 3 bases, the J end lost 3 bases, and 9 bases lay between the germline ends. In nucleotides, the CDR3 is TGTGCCAGTAGTATCCGGGAATACTACAATGAGCAGTTCTTC. Translating gives CASSIREYYNEQFF.

The chain has TRBV19 and TRBJ1-1; D not resolved. Germline loops: CDR1 LNHDA, CDR2 SQIVND (reference sequence). V dropped 3 bases and J dropped 0 bases, with 11 bases sitting between them. CDR3 length equals 15 residues. This chain's CDR3 is CASSIIQDVNTEAFF. In DNA form, the CDR3 reads TGTGCCAGTAGTATCATCCAGGATGTGAACACTGAAGCTTTCTTT. The entire variable domain, with the rest obtained from reference TRBV19 and TRBJ1-1, is as follows: DGGITQSPKYLFRKEGQNVTLSCEQNLNHDAMYWYRQDPGQGLRLIYYSQIVNDFQKGDIAEGYSVSREKKESFPLTVTSAQKNPTAFYLCASSIIQDVNTEAFFGQGTRLTVV.

This rearrangement joins TRBV27 to TRBJ2-1; no clear D. Germline V CDR1 and CDR2: MNHEY, SMNVEV (reference sequence). The CDR3 has 16 amino acids. The V gene lost 0 bases and the J gene lost 1 base, with 10 bases spanning the gap. CDR3 DNA sequence: TGTGCCAGCAGTTTATCAGTAATACGGTCCTACAATGAGCAGTTCTTC. Its translation is CASSLSVIRSYNEQFF.

The V and J genes are TRBV7-2 and TRBJ2-7; 10 nucleotides align to TRBD1. The CDR3 has 14 residues. The V segment lost 3 bases and the J segment 5 bases; nucleotides outside the gene matches: 4. Germline values: CDR1 SGHTA, CDR2 FQGNSA. The CDR3 DNA sequence: TGTGCCAGCAGCTTGAGGACAGGGGGGAACGAGCAGTACTTC. Protein sequence: CASSLRTGGNEQYF. Full variable domain (missing parts from reference TRBV7-2 and TRBJ2-7): GAGVSQSPSNKVTEKGKDVELRCDPISGHTALYWYRQSLGQGLEFLIYFQGNSAPDKSGLPSDRFSAERTGGSVSTLTIQRTQQEDSAVYLCASSLRTGGNEQYFGPGTRLTVT.

This chain joins TRBV5-5 and TRBJ1-2; D perhaps matches TRBD1 (5 bases). CDR1 and CDR2 (germline): SGHKS, YYEKEE (reference sequence). V gave up 1 base and J gave up 4 bases, with 8 bases separating them. The CDR3 length is 13 residues. CDR3 protein: CASSLSGGYGYTF. CDR3 in DNA: TGTGCCAGCAGCTTGAGCGGGGGCTATGGCTACACCTTC.

The V gene is TRBV6-1, the J gene TRBJ1-4; D unclear. Germline V gene data show CDR1 as MNHNS and CDR2 as SASEGT. The CDR3 sequence is 13 residues long. Trimming cost V 3 bases and J 5 bases, with 7 bases left between them. The CDR3, as DNA: TGTGCCAGCAGTGAGGGTGGGAATGAAAAACTGTTTTTT. As protein: CASSEGGNEKLFF.

This clone has a single count. The chain is built from TRBV6-1 and TRBJ2-7; 9 bases agree with TRBD2. The V gene's germline CDR1 is MNHNS and CDR2 SASEGT. The CDR3 sequence is 15 residues long. J gave up 3 bases and V 7 bases, and 10 bases lay outside the gene matches. CDR3 protein: CASKALAGVVYEQYF. In nucleotides, the CDR3 is TGTGCCAGCAAGGCGTTAGCGGGAGTCGTCTACGAGCAGTACTTC.

The CDR3 spells CASSLAGPLSSYNEQFF. DNA of the CDR3: TGTGCCAGCAGCTTAGCGGGACCCCTGAGCTCCTACAATGAGCAGTTCTTC. The V gene is TRBV7-2, the J gene TRBJ2-1; perhaps D is TRBD1 or TRBD2 (5 bases each). The CDR3 runs to 17 residues. The V end lost 0 bases, the J end lost 0 bases, and 12 bases lay between the germline ends. Germline V CDR1 and CDR2: SGHTA, FQGNSA.

V is TRBV6-5 and J is TRBJ2-3; D could derive from TRBD1 or TRBD2 (5 bases each). Germline V gives CDR1 MNHEY, CDR2 SVGAGI. This CDR3 has 12 amino acids. V was clipped by 5 bases and J by 11 bases, with 14 bases between them. CDR3 sequence: CASSRRGEWQYF. In nucleotides, the CDR3 is TGTGCCAGCAGTCGACGAGGGGAGTGGCAGTATTTT.

The chain couples TRBV7-9 to TRBJ2-2; possibly TRBD2 for D (6 bases). Looked up from germline, CDR1 is SEHNR and CDR2 is FQNEAQ (reference sequence). V was pared by 6 bases and J by 2 bases, with 16 bases between. CDR3 length equals 16 residues. The CDR3 nucleotides are TGTGCCAGCAGGACGTCCGGGACTTCTAACACCGGGGAGCTGTTTTTT. Encoded protein: CASRTSGTSNTGELFF. The complete variable domain, with remaining parts taken from reference TRBV7-9 and TRBJ2-2, reads DTGVSQNPRHKITKRGQNVTFRCDPISEHNRLYWYRQTLGQGPEFLTYFQNEAQLEKSRLLSDRFSAERPKGSFSTLEIQRTEQGDSAMYLCASRTSGTSNTGELFFGEGSRLTVL.

This clone was counted once. The chain combines TRBV11-1 with TRBJ2-1; the D gene is possibly TRBD2 (6 bases). V lost 5 bases and J 10 bases, leaving 12 bases between the germline ends. CDR1 is SGHAT, CDR2 FQDESV, per germline (reference sequence). The CDR3 loop spans 12 amino acids. The CDR3 region has the DNA TGTGCCAGCAGCCTTGCGGGGTCCGAGCAGTTCTTC. It specifies CASSLAGSEQFF.

In its sample, this clone was seen a few times. The genes are TRBV2 and TRBJ2-2; D is perhaps TRBD1 (5 bases). Germline CDR1 SNHLY, CDR2 FYNNEI. V lost 5 bases to trimming and J lost 7 bases, with 8 bases between them. CDR3 size: 12 residues. In DNA form, the CDR3 reads TGTGCCAGCAGTACCGACAGCGGGGAGCTGTTTTTT. It yields the protein CASSTDSGELFF.

V gene TRBV5-6 combines with J gene TRBJ1-5; 9 bases are shared with TRBD1. The CDR3 is 16 amino acids. J lost 0 bases, V lost 4 bases, and 5 bases had no gene match. Germline-derived CDR1 and CDR2 are SGHDT and YYEEEE. The CDR3 here is CASSVTGQGSNQPQHF. Here the CDR3 DNA reads TGTGCCAGCAGCGTGACGGGACAGGGTAGCAATCAGCCCCAGCATTTT.

The chain combines TRBV28 with TRBJ2-3; 7 nucleotides line up with TRBD2. Germline CDR1 and CDR2: MDHEN and SYDVKM. The length of the CDR3 is 15 residues. Losses at the gene ends were 5 bases for V and 2 bases for J; bases not matched to a gene: 7. The CDR3 region has the DNA TGTGCCAGCAGTGAAGCGGGGTCTATCACAGATACGCAGTATTTT. This sequence encodes CASSEAGSITDTQYF. The variable domain in full, with the rest retrieved from reference TRBV28 and TRBJ2-3, is DVKVTQSSRYLVKRTGEKVFLECVQDMDHENMFWYRQDPGLGLRLIYFSYDVKMKEKGDIPEGYSVSREKKERFSLILESASTNQTSMYLCASSEAGSITDTQYFGPGTRLTVL.

This clone occurred a few times. V is TRBV6-5 and J is TRBJ2-7, with unresolved D. The CDR3 extends over 13 amino acids. V was pared by 5 bases and J by 5 bases, with 13 bases between. Germline V gene data show CDR1 as MNHEY and CDR2 as SVGAGI. In DNA, the CDR3 is TGTGCCAGCAGTACTCCCAGCATACACGAGCAGTACTTC. It codes for CASSTPSIHEQYF.

This chain uses TRBV28 with TRBJ1-2; D gene ambiguous. Germline values: CDR1 MDHEN, CDR2 SYDVKM. V was pared by 8 bases and J by 4 bases, with 14 bases between. The CDR3 is 13 amino acids. In nucleotides, the CDR3 is TGTGCCAGCCATAACCTGACACTCTATGGCTACACCTTC. Its translation: CASHNLTLYGYTF.

The chain links TRBV7-9 to TRBJ2-3; maybe TRBD2 (6 bases). There are 18 residues in the CDR3. V was trimmed by 5 bases and J by 0 bases, leaving 21 bases between them. CDR1 is SEHNR and CDR2 is FQNEAQ in the germline V gene (reference sequence). The CDR3, as DNA: TGTGCCAGCAGCCCTGGGAGTAGCGGCCGACCAAGCACAGATACGCAGTATTTT. This gives the protein CASSPGSSGRPSTDTQYF.

This clone was detected only a few times. The CDR3 spells CASSGTGDGYTF. Written as DNA, the CDR3 is TGTGCCAGCAGTGGGACAGGGGATGGCTACACCTTC. This rearrangement joins TRBV6-5 to TRBJ1-2; 10 bases line up with TRBD1. Germline V gene data show CDR1 as MNHEY and CDR2 as SVGAGI. The CDR3 sequence is 12 residues long. J gave up 6 bases and V 5 bases, and 0 bases lay outside the gene matches.